This T cell receptor (beta chain) is drawn from a study of technical replicates of blood from several donors. Clones were sequenced by immunoSEQ multiplex PCR, and TCRdb holds only the in-frame ones, with some missing. This repertoire shows under 80,000 clones, roughly 97% found once; its top ten account for around 0.2%. Sequencing was done on a sample of T cells isolated from PBMCs. This receptor was obtained from a human donor in good health.

The DNA for the CDR3 is TGCAGCGTTTCCCCCTTAGACAGCCCCTACGAGCAGTACTTC. Protein: CSVSPLDSPYEQYF. The rearrangement uses TRBV29-1 and TRBJ2-7; weak D call: TRBD1 (5 bases). CDR3 size: 14 residues. Germline CDR1 and CDR2: SQVTM and ANQGSEA. Trimming took off 5 bases at V and 2 bases at J, with 16 bases between the two ends.